The 20 T cell receptor beta chains below all came from one sample that was sequenced in a study of CD4 and CD8 cells across lung adenocarcinoma regions. TCRdb re-derived calls from the PCR reads in MiXCR, one entry per CDR3 protein. The data contain 5,200 or so distinct CDR3 sequences, roughly 50% of them singletons. The specimen sequenced was CD8+ T cells from the margin of a lung tumor. Every receptor here comes from a male donor with lung adenocarcinoma. The CD4 and CD8 labels of this study may be unreliable.

J is TRBJ2-3 and V is TRBV6-1; 8 positions agree with TRBD2. The V and J ends lost 6 bases and 11 bases, in that order; junction bases with no gene match: 19. The V gene's germline CDR1 is MNHNS and CDR2 SASEGT. The CDR3 sequence is 16 residues long. CDR3 bases: TGTGCCAGCAGCGGAGCGGGGGCCCCACTCAAAAACATGCAGTATTTT. It codes for CASSGAGAPLKNMQYF.

The chain has TRBV9 and TRBJ2-2, with TRBD2 matching over 7 bases. The germline V gene has CDR1 SGDLS and CDR2 YYNGEE. The CDR3 contains 13 residues. J lost 1 base, V lost 9 bases, and 3 bases had no gene match. The CDR3 loop is CATTSENTGELFF. The CDR3 nucleotides read TGTGCCACCACTAGCGAGAACACCGGGGAGCTGTTTTTT. The variable domain in full, with the rest retrieved from reference TRBV9 and TRBJ2-2, is DSGVTQTPKHLITATGQRVTLRCSPRSGDLSVYWYQQSLDQGLQFLIQYYNGEERAKGNILERFSAQQFPDLHSELNLSSLELGDSALYFCATTSENTGELFFGEGSRLTVL.

Concerning this clonotype itself: A read error may account for a junction end that differs from germline. This chain connects TRBV9 to TRBJ2-4; 10 positions agree with TRBD2. The CDR3 is 14 residues long. Germline CDR1 SGDLS, CDR2 YYNGEE. CDR3 DNA sequence: TGTGCCAGGAGCGGGGGGGGTGCCAAAGAGATTCAGTACTTC. Protein: CARSGGGAKEIQYF.

This clonotype has ten or more counts. The chain employs TRBV6-4 and TRBJ2-3; 7 bases line up with TRBD2. V was pared by 6 bases and J by 3 bases, with 27 bases of the junction left unmatched. Germline V gives CDR1 MRHNA, CDR2 SNTAGT. The CDR3 has 21 amino acids. CDR3 sequence reads: CASRTADTPGLTRQYTDTQYF. In nucleotides, the CDR3 is TGTGCCAGCAGGACCGCAGACACTCCGGGACTAACGAGACAATATACAGATACGCAGTATTTT.

The rearrangement joins TRBV6-5 to TRBJ2-2, with D maybe TRBD2 (5 bases). V shed 2 bases and J shed 6 bases, with 13 bases lying between them. This CDR3 spans 15 amino acids. Germline values: CDR1 MNHEY, CDR2 SVGAGI. CDR3 sequence reads: CASSYRGNPPGELFF. The CDR3 DNA sequence: TGTGCCAGCAGTTACCGGGGTAACCCTCCCGGGGAGCTGTTTTTT.

This chain connects TRBV6-1 to TRBJ2-3; D possibly corresponds to TRBD1 (7 bases). With the DNA end fitting TRBJ2-5 better, the J assignment may be wrong. Per germline, CDR1 MNHNS and CDR2 SASEGT. The CDR3 extends over 16 amino acids. Written as DNA, the CDR3 is TGTGCCTGCGGGGCGCTAGGGGGCCGTGGCCAAGAGACCCAGTACTTC. This encodes CACGALGGRGQETQYF.

The chain uses TRBV11-2 and TRBJ2-5; D is ambiguous. Trimming stripped 5 bases from V and 5 bases from J, with 9 bases between. Germline V gene data show CDR1 as SGHAT and CDR2 as FQNNGV. This CDR3 is built from 12 residues. The DNA for the CDR3 is TGTGCCAGCAGCCGCGGAGTCGAGACCCAGTACTTC. Translation gives CASSRGVETQYF.

The chain joins TRBV10-1 to TRBJ2-1, with 14 nucleotides matching TRBD2. The J call is uncertain, as TRBJ2-5 better fits the DNA end. The CDR3 contains 17 residues. The germline CDR1 and CDR2 sequences are WNHNN and SYGVQD (reference sequence). DNA of the CDR3: TGCGCCAGCAGTGAGTCGGGACTAGCGGGAGTAAAAGAGACCCAGTACTTC. This sequence encodes CASSESGLAGVKETQYF.

The chain joins TRBV6-1 to TRBJ2-5; D perhaps matches TRBD1 (6 bases). V lost 5 bases, J lost 5 bases, and 15 bases lay in between. CDR1 and CDR2 from the germline V gene are MNHNS and SASEGT. This CDR3 has 14 amino acids. CDR3 sequence reads: CASSPLRGRETQYF. The CDR3 DNA reads as TGTGCCAGCAGTCCTCTCAGGGGACGGGAGACCCAGTACTTC.

This clonotype showed up just a few times. The genes are TRBV6-1 and TRBJ2-7; no reliable D call. Per germline, CDR1 MNHNS and CDR2 SASEGT. V gave up 7 bases and J gave up 0 bases, with 7 bases separating them. The CDR3 is made up of 12 amino acids. The CDR3 region is CASTATSYEQYF. CDR3 bases: TGTGCCAGCACTGCGACCTCCTACGAGCAGTACTTC.

In this sample, this clonotype turned up many times. The chain recombines TRBV24-1 with TRBJ2-4; 8 bases match TRBD2. The germline CDR1 and CDR2 sequences are KGHDR and SFDVKD. The length of the CDR3 is 19 residues. V shed 0 bases and J 12 bases; nucleotides not matched to a gene: 21. The CDR3 nucleotides are TGTGCCACCAGTGATTTGCAGAGGTTGGTAGCGGGACCCCTAGGAGATCAGTACTTC. Translated, it gives CATSDLQRLVAGPLGDQYF.

This chain uses TRBV6-5 with TRBJ2-3; D is ambiguous. The J call may not be correct, given that the DNA end is closer to TRBJ2-7. CDR1 and CDR2 from the germline V gene are MNHEY and SVGAGI. CDR3 length: 12 amino acids. Here the CDR3 reads CASSSEFHEQYF. The CDR3 DNA follows: TGTGCCAGCAGTTCCGAGTTCCACGAGCAGTACTTC.

The rearrangement uses TRBV6-5 and TRBJ1-1, with a tentative D call TRBD1 (6 bases). CDR1 MNHEY and CDR2 SVGAGI come from the germline V gene. V shed 4 bases and J shed 5 bases, with 14 bases lying between them. The CDR3 spans 14 residues. In DNA form, the CDR3 reads TGTGCCAGCAGTTCCCTTGGGGGCGATACTGAAGCTTTCTTT. Its translation is CASSSLGGDTEAFF.

This clonotype showed up just once. The V gene is TRBV27, the J gene TRBJ2-2, with D maybe TRBD1 (6 bases). The J call is doubtful: the DNA matches TRBJ2-3 better. The germline V gene has CDR1 MNHEY and CDR2 SMNVEV (reference sequence). The length of the CDR3 is 14 residues. The chain's CDR3 is CASSPDRGTGAQYF. CDR3 nucleotides: TGTGCCAGCAGTCCGGACAGAGGCACCGGGGCGCAGTATTTT.

This chain connects TRBV6-1 to TRBJ1-1; D gene ambiguous. Germline V gene lookup returns CDR1 MNHNS and CDR2 SASEGT. The CDR3 is 13 amino acids. Trimming took 6 bases from V and 4 from J, leaving 12 bases between them. CDR3: CASRPHQFTEAFF. The CDR3 DNA sequence: TGTGCCAGCAGACCCCATCAGTTCACTGAAGCTTTCTTT.

This clonotype occurred many times. This sequence joins TRBV27 and TRBJ1-2; no clear D. There are 13 residues in the CDR3. Trimming took off 4 bases at V and 2 bases at J, with 8 bases between the two ends. Per germline, CDR1 MNHEY and CDR2 SMNVEV (reference sequence). The CDR3 coding sequence is TGTGCCAGCAGTTCCCTAGGGAACTATGGCTACACCTTC. This codes for CASSSLGNYGYTF.

The chain employs TRBV12-3 or TRBV12-4 and TRBJ1-5; 7 bases fit TRBD1. This CDR3 comprises 17 residues. Trimming took 5 bases from V and 2 from J; bases not matched to a gene: 12. The CDR3 sequence: CASSNRQGFTGNQPQHF. CDR3 DNA: TGTGCCAGCAGTAACCGACAGGGATTTACTGGCAATCAGCCCCAGCATTTT.

The rearrangement uses TRBV6-1 and TRBJ2-5, with D perhaps TRBD1 (5 bases). The J call may be faulty, since TRBJ2-1 better matches the DNA end. The CDR3 extends over 13 amino acids. Germline V gene data show CDR1 as MNHNS and CDR2 as SASEGT. For the CDR3, the DNA is TGTGCCAGCAGTGACACTCAGGGAACTGAGCAGTTCTTC. Its protein is CASSDTQGTEQFF.

The gene calls are TRBV9 and TRBJ2-5, with D perhaps matching TRBD1 or TRBD2 (5 bases each). The CDR3 contains 14 residues. Germline V gene lookup returns CDR1 SGDLS and CDR2 YYNGEE. Trimming pared 10 bases from V and 0 bases from J, leaving 16 bases between. This chain's CDR3 is CAGSRGCDQETQYF. In DNA form, the CDR3 reads TGTGCCGGGTCTCGGGGCTGTGACCAAGAGACCCAGTACTTC.

The V call is TRBV7-2, the J call TRBJ2-1, with D possibly being TRBD2 (5 bases). V was clipped by 5 bases and J by 9 bases, with 14 bases between them. The CDR3 covers 13 residues. Germline CDR1 SGHTA, CDR2 FQGNSA. The CDR3: CASSALREGEQFF. DNA of the CDR3: TGTGCCAGCAGCGCCCTCCGTGAGGGTGAGCAGTTCTTC.